The rows below give T cell receptor beta chains drawn from one sample of a study of T-cell memory formation after mild COVID-19. TCRdb redid the calling of the 5' RACE reads with MiXCR, one entry per CDR3 protein. The table includes 500,000 to 550,000 distinct CDR3 sequences, roughly 20% detected once. Material for sequencing was PBMCs or a T cell subset sorted from them (not recorded which). These receptors were obtained from an adult woman who had mild COVID-19 (a few samples of this study predate the infection). Cell type and time point are not known. The CDR3 runs from the conserved cysteine through the conserved F or W. A D gene is named only where the DNA matches it firmly. Clone sizes are given selectively: once, few, many, or a class where the clone is expanded.

CSASYRGYEQYF	TGCAGTGCTAGTTACAGGGGCTACGAGCAGTACTTC	TRBJ2-7	.	TRBD1	TRBV20-1
CSARRGQGAATNEKLFF	TGCAGTGCTAGACGGGGACAGGGAGCGGCAACTAATGAAAAACTGTTTTTT	TRBJ1-4	.	TRBD1	TRBV20-1
CAISLAGASYEQYF	TGTGCCATCAGTCTAGCGGGAGCATCCTACGAGCAGTACTTC	TRBJ2-7	few	TRBD2	TRBV10-3
CASSQKYRDSRIERTYEQYF	TGTGCCAGCAGCCAAAAATACCGGGACAGCCGAATCGAAAGGACCTACGAGCAGTACTTC	TRBJ2-7	.	TRBD1	TRBV3-1
CASSLGEDAYSYEQYF	TGTGCCAGCAGCTTAGGGGAGGACGCATACTCCTACGAGCAGTACTTC	TRBJ2-7	.	.	TRBV11-2
CASSSDRGVEAFF	TGTGCCAGCAGCTCGGACAGGGGGGTTGAAGCTTTCTTT	TRBJ1-1	few	TRBD1	TRBV6-5
CASSLEGAYYGYTF	TGTGCCAGCAGCTTAGAGGGGGCTTACTATGGCTACACCTTC	TRBJ1-2	.	TRBD1	TRBV7-2
CASSPKEGSSYNEQFF	TGTGCCAGCAGCCCAAAGGAGGGGAGCTCCTACAATGAGCAGTTCTTC	TRBJ2-1	.	.	TRBV7-9
CASSAQLVLNTEAFF	TGTGCCAGCAGTGCACAGCTTGTATTGAACACTGAAGCTTTCTTT	TRBJ1-1	.	.	TRBV7-9
CASSQDKRVSYNEQFF	TGCGCCAGCAGCCAAGATAAGCGGGTCTCCTACAATGAGCAGTTCTTC	TRBJ2-1	.	.	TRBV4-3
CASSWDRTGEQYF	TGTGCCAGCAGCTGGGACAGGACCGGCGAGCAGTACTTC	TRBJ2-7	few	TRBD1	TRBV7-2
CASSSFGPGELFF	TGTGCCAGCAGTTCTTTCGGGCCCGGGGAGCTGTTTTTT	TRBJ2-2	few	.	TRBV25-1
CASSLSLAGDTQYF	TGTGCCAGCAGCTTGAGTCTAGCGGGTGATACGCAGTATTTT	TRBJ2-3	.	TRBD2	TRBV7-8
CATSDSQGLQIQETQYF	TGTGCCACCAGTGATTCCCAGGGTCTCCAGATCCAAGAGACCCAGTACTTC	TRBJ2-5	.	.	TRBV24-1
CASSMFLGRSTNEKLFF	TGTGCCAGTAGTATGTTCTTGGGACGGTCGACTAATGAAAAACTGTTTTTT	TRBJ1-4	.	.	TRBV19
CASSFFGQGEGYTF	.	TRBJ1-2	.	.	TRBV27
CASRLTSGMRETQYF	TGTGCCAGCAGACTGACTAGCGGGATGAGAGAGACCCAGTACTTC	TRBJ2-5	.	TRBD2	TRBV27
CASSSSLRDRSPYGQYF	TGTGCCAGCAGTTCCTCACTCCGGGACAGGTCTCCCTACGGGCAGTACTTC	TRBJ2-7	few	TRBD1	TRBV12-3/TRBV12-4
CATSDAGGRGSEQYF	TGTGCCACCAGCGATGCAGGGGGCCGGGGCAGCGAGCAGTACTTC	TRBJ2-7	.	TRBD1	TRBV15
CASSQGIVAETQYF	TGTGCCAGCAGCCAAGGGATAGTTGCGGAGACCCAGTACTTC	TRBJ2-5	few	.	TRBV3-1
CASSLSQGAIDEQFF	TGTGCTAGCAGCTTGAGTCAGGGGGCGATTGATGAGCAGTTCTTC	TRBJ2-1	.	TRBD1	TRBV7-7
CASSSNRLAGATDTQYF	TGTGCCAGCAGCTCGAACCGGCTAGCGGGCGCCACAGATACGCAGTATTTT	TRBJ2-3	few	TRBD2	TRBV12-3/TRBV12-4
CASSGGTGRGTEAFF	TGTGCCAGCAGTGGGGGGACAGGTCGGGGGACTGAAGCTTTCTTT	TRBJ1-1	few	TRBD1	TRBV12-3/TRBV12-4
CASSSDPRGETQYF	TGCGCCAGCAGCTCGGACCCCCGGGGCGAGACCCAGTACTTC	TRBJ2-5	.	.	TRBV5-1
CASSPAPPDSGYGYTF	TGTGCCAGCTCACCCGCTCCGCCGGACAGCGGGTATGGCTACACCTTC	TRBJ1-2	.	.	TRBV18
CASRLTAPNTEAFF	TGTGCCAGCAGGTTGACAGCACCGAACACTGAAGCTTTCTTT	TRBJ1-1	few	.	TRBV12-3/TRBV12-4
CASRWRGGNEQFF	TGTGCCAGCAGATGGCGGGGGGGCAATGAGCAGTTCTTC	TRBJ2-1	.	TRBD2	TRBV6-5